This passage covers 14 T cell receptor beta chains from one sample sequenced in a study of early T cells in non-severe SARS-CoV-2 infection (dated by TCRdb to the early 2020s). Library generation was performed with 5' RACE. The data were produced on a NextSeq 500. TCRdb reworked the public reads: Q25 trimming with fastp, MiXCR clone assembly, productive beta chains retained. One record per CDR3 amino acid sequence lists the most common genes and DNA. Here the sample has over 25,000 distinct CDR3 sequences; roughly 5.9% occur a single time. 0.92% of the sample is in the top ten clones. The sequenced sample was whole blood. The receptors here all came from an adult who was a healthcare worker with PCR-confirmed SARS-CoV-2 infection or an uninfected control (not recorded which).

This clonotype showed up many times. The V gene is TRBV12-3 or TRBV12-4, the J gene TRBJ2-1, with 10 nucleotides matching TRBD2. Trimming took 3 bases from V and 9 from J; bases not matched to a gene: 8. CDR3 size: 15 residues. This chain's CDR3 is CASSFSSGRFGEQFF. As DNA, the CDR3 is TGTGCCAGCAGTTTCTCTAGCGGGAGATTCGGTGAGCAGTTCTTC.

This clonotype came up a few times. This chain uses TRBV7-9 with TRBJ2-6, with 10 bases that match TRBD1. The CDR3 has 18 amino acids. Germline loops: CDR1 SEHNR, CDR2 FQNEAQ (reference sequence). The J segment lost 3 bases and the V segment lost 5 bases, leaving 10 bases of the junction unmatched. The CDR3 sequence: CASSPPGQGKDGANVLTF. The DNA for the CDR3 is TGTGCCAGCAGCCCCCCGGGACAGGGGAAGGATGGGGCCAACGTCCTGACTTTC.

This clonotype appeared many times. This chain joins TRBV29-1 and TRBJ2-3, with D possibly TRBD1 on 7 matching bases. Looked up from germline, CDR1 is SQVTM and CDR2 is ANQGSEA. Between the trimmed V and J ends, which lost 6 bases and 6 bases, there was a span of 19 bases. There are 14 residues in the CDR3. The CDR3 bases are TGCAGCGTCGGAAAGGGCGGGACAGCGGATACGCAGTATTTT. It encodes CSVGKGGTADTQYF.

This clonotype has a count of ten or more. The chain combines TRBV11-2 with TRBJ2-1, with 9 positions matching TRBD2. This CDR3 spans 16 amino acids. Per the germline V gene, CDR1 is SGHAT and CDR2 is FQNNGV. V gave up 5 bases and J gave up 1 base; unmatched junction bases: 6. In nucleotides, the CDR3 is TGTGCCAGCAGCACCCGACTAGCGGAATCCTACAATGAGCAGTTCTTC. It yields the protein CASSTRLAESYNEQFF. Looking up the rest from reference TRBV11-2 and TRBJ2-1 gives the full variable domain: EAGVAQSPRYKIIEKRQSVAFWCNPISGHATLYWYQQILGQGPKLLIQFQNNGVVDDSQLPKDRFSAERLKGVDSTLKIQPAKLEDSAVYLCASSTRLAESYNEQFFGPGTRLTVL.

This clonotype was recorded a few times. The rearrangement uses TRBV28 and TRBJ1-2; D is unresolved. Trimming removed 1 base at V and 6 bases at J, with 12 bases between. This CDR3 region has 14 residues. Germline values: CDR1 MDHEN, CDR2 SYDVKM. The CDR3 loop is CASSLFSGRNGYTF. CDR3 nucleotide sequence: TGTGCCAGCAGTTTATTTTCGGGGAGGAATGGCTACACCTTC.

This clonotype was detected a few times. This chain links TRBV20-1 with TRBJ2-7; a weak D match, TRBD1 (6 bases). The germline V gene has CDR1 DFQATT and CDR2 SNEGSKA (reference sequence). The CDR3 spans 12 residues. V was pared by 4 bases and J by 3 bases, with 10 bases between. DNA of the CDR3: TGCAGTGCTAAGGGGGATCGCTACGAGCAGTACTTC. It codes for CSAKGDRYEQYF.

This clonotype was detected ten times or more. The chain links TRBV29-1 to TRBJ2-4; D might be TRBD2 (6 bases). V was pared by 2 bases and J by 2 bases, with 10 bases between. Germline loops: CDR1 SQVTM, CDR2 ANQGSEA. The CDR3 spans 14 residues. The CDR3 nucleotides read TGCAGCGTTGAAAGCGCGGGATCCAAAAACATTCAGTACTTC. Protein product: CSVESAGSKNIQYF.

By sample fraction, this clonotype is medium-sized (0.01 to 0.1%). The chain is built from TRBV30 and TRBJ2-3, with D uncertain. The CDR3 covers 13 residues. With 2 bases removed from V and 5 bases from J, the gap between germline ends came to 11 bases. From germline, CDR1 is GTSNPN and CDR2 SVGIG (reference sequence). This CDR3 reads CAWSSLGVDTQYF. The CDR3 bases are TGTGCCTGGAGTAGTCTTGGGGTAGATACGCAGTATTTT.

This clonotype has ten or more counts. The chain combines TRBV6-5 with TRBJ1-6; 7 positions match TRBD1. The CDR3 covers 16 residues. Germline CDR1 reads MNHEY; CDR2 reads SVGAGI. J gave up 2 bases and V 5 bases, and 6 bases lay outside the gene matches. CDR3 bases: TGTGCCAGCAGTCGGCGGACAGGCCCCTATAATTCACCCCTCCACTTT. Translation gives CASSRRTGPYNSPLHF.

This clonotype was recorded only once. The CDR3 sequence: CASSVAVALEAFF. The CDR3 DNA reads TGTGCCAGCAGCGTTGCCGTGGCCCTTGAAGCTTTCTTT. The chain uses TRBV7-9 and TRBJ1-1; D is uncertain. This CDR3 contains 13 residues. The germline gives CDR1 SEHNR, CDR2 FQNEAQ (reference sequence). V shed 5 bases and J shed 7 bases, with 14 bases lying between them.

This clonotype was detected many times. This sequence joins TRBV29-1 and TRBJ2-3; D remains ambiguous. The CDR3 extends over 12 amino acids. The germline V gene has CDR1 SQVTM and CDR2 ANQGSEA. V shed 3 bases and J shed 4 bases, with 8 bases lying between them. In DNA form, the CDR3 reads TGCAGCGTTGACCAAGTCCCAGATACGCAGTATTTT. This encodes CSVDQVPDTQYF.

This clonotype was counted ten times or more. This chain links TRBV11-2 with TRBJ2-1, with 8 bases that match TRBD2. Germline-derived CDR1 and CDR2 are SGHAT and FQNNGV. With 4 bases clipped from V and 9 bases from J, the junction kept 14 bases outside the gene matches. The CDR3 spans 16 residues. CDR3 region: CASSSLAGPPQSEQFF. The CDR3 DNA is TGTGCCAGCAGCTCCTTAGCGGGACCTCCCCAGAGTGAGCAGTTCTTC.

The CDR3 spells CASREGRRADTQYF. The CDR3, as DNA: TGTGCCAGCAGGGAGGGCCGGAGGGCAGATACGCAGTATTTT. The J gene is TRBJ2-3, the V gene TRBV12-3 or TRBV12-4, with D possibly TRBD2 on 6 matching bases. The CDR3 loop spans 14 amino acids. Deletions cut 6 bases from V and 4 bases from J, with 14 bases between.

The DNA of the CDR3 is TGTGCCAGCAGCCAAGATGACAGGGGAGCTTTCTTT. This translates into CASSQDDRGAFF. V is TRBV7-9 and J is TRBJ1-1; 8 bases agree with TRBD1. The V gene end was trimmed by 5 bases and the J gene end by 10 bases; junction bases not matched to a gene: 6. Germline V gives CDR1 SEHNR, CDR2 FQNEAQ (reference sequence). This CDR3 has 12 residues.